One sample yielded the 10 T cell receptor beta chains listed below, sequenced in a study of breast tumors, draining lymph nodes, adjacent tissues. Samples came from axillary lymph nodes draining the breast cancer. TCRdb called the multiplex PCR reads again in MiXCR, with one record for every CDR3 protein. The sample carries some 170,000 distinct CDR3 sequences, 25% to 40% recorded once. Sequencing input: axillary lymph node tissue. The receptors derive from a female donor with breast cancer. Some clones in this sample may be carry-over from other donors' samples.

This clonotype appeared a single time. This CDR3 is missing its conserved last phenylalanine or tryptophan, likely due to a read error. This sequence joins TRBV2 and TRBJ1-2; D unresolved. Germline V gives CDR1 SNHLY, CDR2 FYNNEI. The CDR3 is 15 residues long. The CDR3 sequence: CASSYGSQRTHGYTS. The DNA for the CDR3 is TGCGCCAGCAGTTATGGGTCCCAACGGACCCATGGCTACACCTCC.

This clonotype occurred once. A read error may account for a junction end that differs from germline. V usage is TRBV7-9 and J usage is TRBJ1-1; TRBD1 matches at 10 bases. CDR1 and CDR2 from the germline V gene are SEHNR and FQNEAQ (reference sequence). CDR3 size: 12 residues. DNA for the CDR3: TGTGCCAGCGGGACAGGGGACACTGAAGCTCTCTTT. Protein sequence: CASGTGDTEALF. The full variable domain, its missing parts supplied by reference TRBV7-9 and TRBJ1-1, is DTGVSQNPRHKITKRGQNVTFRCDPISEHNRLYWYRQTLGQGPEFLTYFQNEAQLEKSRLLSDRFSAERPKGSFSTLEIQRTEQGDSAMYLCASGTGDTEALFGQGTRLTVV.

This clonotype occurred many times. This chain uses TRBV5-4 with TRBJ1-4; tentative D call: TRBD1 (6 bases). V shed 0 bases and J shed 7 bases, with 22 bases lying between them. There are 18 residues in the CDR3. Germline lookup yields CDR1 SGHNT and CDR2 YYREEE (reference sequence). The CDR3 sequence is CASSLDGQGKGRGEKLFF. The DNA for the CDR3 is TGTGCCAGCAGCTTGGACGGGCAGGGGAAAGGGAGGGGTGAAAAACTGTTTTTT.

The table lists this clonotype with a count of one. This chain links TRBV9 with TRBJ2-4, with TRBD2 matching 9 bases. The J segment lost 5 bases and the V segment lost 3 bases, leaving 6 bases of the junction unmatched. This CDR3 comprises 15 residues. Germline V CDR1 and CDR2: SGDLS, YYNGEE. The chain's CDR3 is CASSAPIAGENIQYF. The CDR3 DNA follows: TGTGCCAGCAGCGCTCCAATAGCGGGGGAAAACATTCAGTACTTC. Together with reference TRBV9 and TRBJ2-4, the CDR3 gives the full variable domain: DSGVTQTPKHLITATGQRVTLRCSPRSGDLSVYWYQQSLDQGLQFLIQYYNGEERAKGNILERFSAQQFPDLHSELNLSSLELGDSALYFCASSAPIAGENIQYFGAGTRLSVL.

Of note for this clonotype: One end of the junction fails to match germline, which may point to a read error. The chain combines TRBV20-1 with TRBJ2-2; 9 bases match TRBD2. In germline, CDR1 is DFQATT, CDR2 SNEGSKA (reference sequence). CDR3 length: 12 amino acids. CDR3 sequence: CSTSQASGKLFF. CDR3 bases: TGCAGTACCTCCCAGGCTAGCGGGAAGCTGTTTTTT.

This clonotype was recorded at least ten times. The chain recombines TRBV30 with TRBJ2-5; a possible D gene is TRBD2 (5 bases). V was shortened by 1 base and J by 5 bases, with 17 bases between the two germline ends. The CDR3 is 15 residues long. Germline V gene sequence: CDR1 GTSNPN, CDR2 SVGIG (reference sequence). The CDR3: CAWSEADRPGETQYF. The CDR3 DNA reads TGTGCCTGGAGTGAAGCGGACCGGCCCGGTGAGACCCAGTACTTC.

Details on this clonotype: The conserved final phenylalanine or tryptophan is absent from the CDR3, which likely points to a read error. The gene calls are TRBV7-2 and TRBJ1-5; D is undetermined. The germline V gene encodes CDR1 SGHTA and CDR2 FQGNSA. This CDR3 spans 14 amino acids. Trimming left V 1 base short and J 3 bases short, with 7 bases between. CDR3 in amino acids: CASSLDGANQPQHS. DNA of the CDR3: TGTGCCAGCAGCTTAGACGGAGCCAATCAGCCCCAGCATTCT.

There are many counts of this clonotype. The gene calls are TRBV25-1 and TRBJ2-3; the D is unclear. The V end lost 11 bases, the J end lost 1 base, and 13 bases lay between the germline ends. The germline V gene has CDR1 MGHDK and CDR2 SYGVNS. The CDR3 is 13 amino acids. CDR3 coding DNA: TGTGCCCTCGGGTCCGTGGGCACAGATACGCAGTATTTT. As protein: CALGSVGTDTQYF. The full variable domain, in which reference TRBV25-1 and TRBJ2-3 provide the parts outside the CDR3, is EADIYQTPRYLVIGTGKKITLECSQTMGHDKMYWYQQDPGMELHLIHYSYGVNSTEKGDLSSESTVSRIRTEHFPLTLESARPSHTSQYLCALGSVGTDTQYFGPGTRLTVL.

This clonotype was seen repeatedly, ten times or more. This chain joins TRBV11-2 and TRBJ2-7, with a possible D match to TRBD1 (5 bases). CDR3 length: 16 amino acids. Germline CDR1 is SGHAT and CDR2 is FQNNGV. With 4 bases removed from V and 0 bases from J, the gap between germline ends came to 16 bases. The CDR3 sequence: CASSYRTTSSSYEQYF. CDR3 nucleotides: TGTGCCAGCAGCTACAGGACGACATCCAGCTCCTACGAGCAGTACTTC.

In this sample, this clonotype turned up many times. The chain has TRBV27 and TRBJ1-2; 7 positions match TRBD1. CDR1 MNHEY and CDR2 SMNVEV come from the germline V gene (reference sequence). This CDR3 contains 13 residues. With V trimmed by 8 bases and J by 5 bases, 8 bases remained unmatched. The CDR3 is CASAMGRGYGYTF. Written as DNA, the CDR3 is TGTGCCAGCGCAATGGGCAGGGGGTATGGCTACACCTTC.